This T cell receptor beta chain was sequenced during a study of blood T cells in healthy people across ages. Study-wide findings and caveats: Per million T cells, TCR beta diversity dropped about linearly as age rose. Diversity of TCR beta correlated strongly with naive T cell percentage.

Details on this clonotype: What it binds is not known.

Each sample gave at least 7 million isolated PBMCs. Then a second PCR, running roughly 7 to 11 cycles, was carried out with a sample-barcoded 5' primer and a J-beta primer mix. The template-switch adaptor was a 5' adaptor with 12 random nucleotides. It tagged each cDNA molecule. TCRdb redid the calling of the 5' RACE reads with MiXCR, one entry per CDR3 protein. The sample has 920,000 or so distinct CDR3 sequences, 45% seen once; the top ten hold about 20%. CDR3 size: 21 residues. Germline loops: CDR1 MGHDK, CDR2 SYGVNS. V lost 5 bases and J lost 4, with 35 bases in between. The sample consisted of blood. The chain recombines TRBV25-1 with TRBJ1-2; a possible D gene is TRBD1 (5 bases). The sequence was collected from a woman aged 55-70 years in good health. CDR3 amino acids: CASSSDSEWKIGAFGIYGYTF. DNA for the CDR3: TGTGCCAGCAGTTCTGACAGTGAATGGAAAATCGGGGCCTTTGGTATCTATGGCTACACCTTC.